This T cell receptor beta chain emerged from a study of T cells in Graves' hyperthyroidism and ophthalmopathy. In its sample, this clonotype was seen many times. V lost 1 base and J lost 1; bases outside the gene matches: 2. The CDR3 contains 15 residues. RNA transcripts provided the source from which TCR beta CDR3 regions were amplified. TCR CDR3 underwent first-round RT-PCR with the HTBI primer set. TCRdb fed the multiplex PCR reads into MiXCR, producing one record per CDR3 protein. In the table there are approximately 400,000 distinct CDR3 sequences, about 18% of which are singletons. Graves' hyperthyroidism showing no ophthalmopathy progression within 18 months was considered stable. Diagnoses rested on clinical symptoms, serum thyroxine and TRAb, thyroid ultrasound and orbital computed tomography.

The sequence was collected from a woman under 30 with Graves' hyperthyroidism. J is TRBJ2-7 and V is TRBV12-3 or TRBV12-4, with 9 nucleotides matching TRBD1. Sequenced sample: blood. The CDR3 bases are TGTGCCAGCAGTTTAGGGGGGACAGGGTCCTACGAGCAGTACTTC. It translates to CASSLGGTGSYEQYF.